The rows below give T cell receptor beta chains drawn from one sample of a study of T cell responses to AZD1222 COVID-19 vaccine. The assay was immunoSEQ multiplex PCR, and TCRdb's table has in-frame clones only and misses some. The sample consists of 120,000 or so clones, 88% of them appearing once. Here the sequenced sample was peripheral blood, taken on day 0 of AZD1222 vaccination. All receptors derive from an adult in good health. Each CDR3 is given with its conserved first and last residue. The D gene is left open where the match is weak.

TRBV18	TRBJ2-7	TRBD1	CASSLGQSYEQYF	TGTGCCAGCTCACTGGGACAGTCCTACGAGCAGTACTTC
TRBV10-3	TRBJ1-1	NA	CAISESDPGIAEAFF	TGTGCCATCAGTGAGTCGGACCCAGGGATCGCTGAAGCTTTCTTT
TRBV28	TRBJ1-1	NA	CASSLASMDTEAFF	TGTGCCAGCAGTTTGGCCAGCATGGACACTGAAGCTTTCTTT
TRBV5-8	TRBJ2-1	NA	CASRGGARRRNEQFF	TGTGCCAGCAGGGGGGGGGCCCGAAGGAGGAATGAGCAGTTCTTC
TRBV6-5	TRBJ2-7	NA	CASRQPAASYEQYF	TGTGCCAGCAGACAACCGGCTGCTTCCTACGAGCAGTACTTC
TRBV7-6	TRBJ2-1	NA	CASSLIDRPHEQFF	TGTGCCAGCAGCCTTATAGACAGGCCCCACGAGCAGTTCTTC
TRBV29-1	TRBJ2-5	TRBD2	CSVAGRVSGETQYF	TGCAGCGTTGCGGGGAGGGTATCCGGAGAGACCCAGTACTTC
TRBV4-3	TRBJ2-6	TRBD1	CASSPGQQHSGANVLTF	TGCGCCAGCAGCCCGGGACAGCAACACTCTGGGGCCAACGTCCTGACTTTC
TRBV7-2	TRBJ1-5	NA	CASSLVPAPRAQHF	TGTGCCAGCAGCTTAGTTCCGGCCCCCAGGGCCCAGCATTTT
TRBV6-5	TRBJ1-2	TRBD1	CATRQGNMEYGYTF	TGTGCCACAAGACAGGGGAATATGGAATATGGCTACACCTTC
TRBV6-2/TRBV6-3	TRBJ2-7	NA	CASSYAPGGGPSYEQYF	TGTGCCAGCAGTTATGCCCCAGGAGGGGGACCTTCCTACGAGCAGTACTTC
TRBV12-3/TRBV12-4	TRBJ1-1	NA	CASQFYTEAFF	TGTGCCAGCCAATTTTACACTGAAGCTTTCTTT
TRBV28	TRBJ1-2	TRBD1	CASSFGDRDIYGYTF	TGTGCCAGCAGTTTTGGGGACAGGGACATCTATGGCTACACCTTC
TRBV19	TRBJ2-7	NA	CASRSRGAPSHEQYF	TGTGCCAGTAGGTCAAGAGGGGCCCCCTCTCACGAGCAGTACTTC
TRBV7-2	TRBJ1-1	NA	CASSPTPNTEAFF	TGTGCCAGCAGCCCGACCCCGAACACTGAAGCTTTCTTT
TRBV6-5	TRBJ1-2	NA	CASSYEGNGYTF	TGTGCCAGCAGTTATGAAGGGAATGGCTACACCTTC
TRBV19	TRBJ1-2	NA	CASTPSTGASNYGYTF	TGTGCCAGTACACCCTCCACGGGGGCCTCAAACTATGGCTACACCTTC
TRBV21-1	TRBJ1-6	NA	CASSTYRPSYNSPLHF	TGTGCCAGCAGCACCTACAGACCCTCCTATAATTCACCCCTCCACTTT
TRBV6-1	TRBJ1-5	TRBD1	CASSELFGQGLQPQHF	TGTGCCAGCAGTGAGCTTTTCGGACAGGGTCTTCAGCCCCAGCATTTT
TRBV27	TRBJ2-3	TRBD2	CASSFLTSGRTDTQYF	TGTGCCAGCAGTTTCCTGACTAGCGGCCGGACAGATACGCAGTATTTT
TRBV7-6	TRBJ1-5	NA	CASSSAVSFNQPQHF	TGTGCCAGCAGCTCTGCGGTGTCTTTCAATCAGCCCCAGCATTTT
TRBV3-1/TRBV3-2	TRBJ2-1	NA	CASSAGTLPGIVF	TGTGCCAGCAGCGCCGGGACCCTCCCCGGGATAGTCTTC
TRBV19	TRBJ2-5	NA	CASSSLVRVPETQYF	TGTGCCAGTAGTTCTCTGGTCCGGGTTCCCGAGACCCAGTACTTC
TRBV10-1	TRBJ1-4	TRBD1	CASSKTGTEKLFF	TGCGCCAGCAGTAAGACAGGGACTGAAAAACTGTTTTTT
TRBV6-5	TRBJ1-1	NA	CASSRILGVNTEAFF	TGTGCCAGCAGTAGAATTTTAGGGGTGAACACTGAAGCTTTCTTT
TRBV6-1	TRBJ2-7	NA	CASSESGLYEQYF	TGTGCCAGCAGTGAATCGGGACTCTACGAGCAGTACTTC